The present TCR beta chain was sequenced within a study of CD8+CD57+ T cells in acquired aplastic anemia. The study's findings and limits: Patients had around 30 CD8+ CDR3 sequences in common with controls (the shared set).

Genomic DNA acted as the template from which TCR beta VDJ combination and CDR3 sequence profiling were carried out. TCRdb itself ran the reads through MiXCR, one entry per CDR3 protein. The repertoire has 150,000 to 200,000 distinct CDR3 sequences, around 65% of them found once; the top ten carry around 42%. In the case of this clonotype: What it binds is unknown.

The length of the CDR3 is 14 residues. Germline CDR1 SGHTA, CDR2 FQGNSA. V shed 6 bases and J shed 3 bases, with 15 bases lying between them. The material sequenced was sorted CD4+, CD8+, or CD8+CD57+ T cells (not recorded which) from PBMCs. This TCR derives from a human donor with severe aplastic anemia or a healthy control (not recorded which). The chain couples TRBV7-2 to TRBJ2-7; D gene uncertain. The CDR3 here is CASSSGRRYYEQYF. As DNA, the CDR3 is TGTGCCAGCAGTTCTGGGCGGAGATACTACGAGCAGTACTTC.